These 22 T cell receptor beta chains were all obtained from the same sample, sequenced in a study of cytomegalovirus exposure and HLA in healthy donors. TCRdb keeps only in-frame clones here, not all; method: immunoSEQ multiplex PCR. The sample lists over 60,000 clones; 95% to 97% were seen once. What was sequenced was PBMCs. The receptors derive from a young man in good health and CMV-seronegative.

The chain combines TRBV7-9 with TRBJ2-5, with D possibly matching TRBD1 (5 bases). Germline CDR1 and CDR2: SEHNR and FQNEAQ (reference sequence). The CDR3 totals 14 residues. The germline V and J ends were trimmed by 2 bases and 1 base, with 8 bases remaining between them. In DNA, the CDR3 is TGTGCCAGCAGCTTATATGACAGCCAAGAGACCCAGTACTTC. As protein: CASSLYDSQETQYF. Looking up the rest from reference TRBV7-9 and TRBJ2-5 gives the full variable domain: DTGVSQNPRHKITKRGQNVTFRCDPISEHNRLYWYRQTLGQGPEFLTYFQNEAQLEKSRLLSDRFSAERPKGSFSTLEIQRTEQGDSAMYLCASSLYDSQETQYFGPGTRLLVL.

The rearrangement uses TRBV7-8 and TRBJ2-1; 7 bases agree with TRBD1. Losses at the gene ends were 4 bases for V and 3 bases for J; bases not matched to a gene: 6. Germline assignment: CDR1 SGHVS and CDR2 FQNEAQ. The CDR3 covers 15 residues. Here the CDR3 reads CASSSMGTDYNEQFF. The DNA for the CDR3 is TGTGCCAGCAGCTCTATGGGGACAGACTACAATGAGCAGTTCTTC.

The CDR3 protein is CASSPIWGYTF. In nucleotides, the CDR3 is TGTGCCAGCAGCCCTATCTGGGGCTACACCTTC. This chain uses TRBV7-9 with TRBJ1-2; no firm D call. The CDR3 consists of 11 residues. Germline V gives CDR1 SEHNR, CDR2 FQNEAQ (reference sequence). V lost 5 bases and J 8 bases, leaving 9 bases between the germline ends.

The CDR3 is CASSRYTSGQHNEQFF. The CDR3, as DNA: TGTGCCAGCAGCCGGTACACTAGCGGGCAGCACAATGAGCAGTTCTTC. The V gene is TRBV5-5, the J gene TRBJ2-1, with 9 bases fitting TRBD2. This CDR3 region has 16 residues. V lost 4 bases to trimming and J lost 5 bases; unmatched junction nucleotides: 10. Looked up from germline, CDR1 is SGHKS and CDR2 is YYEKEE (reference sequence). The full variable domain, its missing parts supplied by reference TRBV5-5 and TRBJ2-1, is DAGVTQSPTHLIKTRGQQVTLRCSPISGHKSVSWYQQVLGQGPQFIFQYYEKEERGRGNFPDRFSARQFPNYSSELNVNALLLGDSALYLCASSRYTSGQHNEQFFGPGTRLTVL.

J is TRBJ1-1 and V is TRBV12-5; the D gene is possibly TRBD1 (6 bases). The V gene's germline CDR1 is LGHNT and CDR2 FRNRAP. The V end was cut by 5 bases, the J end by 7 bases, with 11 bases between. The CDR3 sequence is 12 residues long. CDR3 in DNA: TGTGCTAGTGGTATCGGGACACGTGAAGCTTTCTTT. As protein: CASGIGTREAFF.

This rearrangement joins TRBV18 to TRBJ1-5, with a possible D match to TRBD1 (5 bases). Germline CDR1 and CDR2: KGHSH and LQKENI. V lost 3 bases and J 7 bases, leaving 10 bases between the germline ends. The CDR3 runs to 13 residues. The CDR3 spells CASSPAGEQPQHF. The DNA of the CDR3 is TGTGCCAGCTCACCGGCGGGGGAACAGCCCCAGCATTTT.

This clone was observed once. The chain combines TRBV6-5 with TRBJ2-6, with unresolved D. Trimming left V 6 bases short and J 4 bases short, with 7 bases between. From germline, CDR1 is MNHEY and CDR2 SVGAGI. The CDR3 sequence is 13 residues long. CDR3: CASSSEGANVLTF. CDR3 nucleotides: TGTGCCAGCAGCAGCGAGGGGGCCAACGTCCTGACTTTC.

This chain uses TRBV6-6 with TRBJ1-4, with D unresolved. CDR1 is MNHNY and CDR2 is SVGAGI in the germline V gene (reference sequence). This CDR3 contains 15 residues. Deletions cut 2 bases from V and 1 base from J, with 8 bases between. CDR3 residues: CASSYGRGTNEKLFF. The CDR3 region has the DNA TGTGCCAGCAGTTACGGGCGGGGAACTAATGAAAAACTGTTTTTT.

A single count supports this clone. This chain connects TRBV6-6 to TRBJ2-7, with D possibly matching TRBD2 (6 bases). The germline V gene encodes CDR1 MNHNY and CDR2 SVGAGI (reference sequence). V lost 2 bases and J lost 1, with 9 bases in between. CDR3 size: 14 residues. Here the CDR3 DNA reads TGTGCCAGCAGTTACCGGGAGAGTTCCTACGAGCAGTACTTC. It specifies CASSYRESSYEQYF.

The chain carries TRBV18 and TRBJ2-7; 8 bases agree with TRBD1. CDR3 length equals 17 residues. Germline V gene data show CDR1 as KGHSH and CDR2 as LQKENI. The J segment lost 4 bases and the V segment lost 3 bases, leaving 14 bases of the junction unmatched. The CDR3 sequence is CASSPPVPAGGKYEQYF. As DNA, the CDR3 is TGTGCCAGCTCACCCCCGGTGCCTGCAGGGGGCAAGTACGAGCAGTACTTC.

V and J are TRBV30 and TRBJ1-2, with a weak D call TRBD1 (5 bases). Germline assignment: CDR1 GTSNPN and CDR2 SVGIG (reference sequence). The CDR3 runs to 15 residues. Between the trimmed V and J ends, which lost 4 bases and 2 bases, there was a span of 17 bases. The CDR3 DNA is TGTGCCTGGACTTCCCCGGGACTGAAGAACTATGGCTACACCTTC. Protein: CAWTSPGLKNYGYTF. The variable domain in full, with the rest retrieved from reference TRBV30 and TRBJ1-2, is SQTIHQWPATLVQPVGSPLSLECTVEGTSNPNLYWYRQAAGRGLQLLFYSVGIGQISSEVPQNLSASRPQDRQFILSSKKLLLSDSGFYLCAWTSPGLKNYGYTFGSGTRLTVV.

V and J are TRBV5-4 and TRBJ2-1, with 11 bases matching TRBD2. CDR1 SGHNT and CDR2 YYREEE come from the germline V gene (reference sequence). The CDR3 contains 18 residues. Trimming at V came to 1 base and at J to 0 bases, leaving 6 bases not matched to a gene. Here the CDR3 DNA reads TGTGCCAGCAGCTTGTTCACTAGCGGGAGCATCTCCTACAATGAGCAGTTCTTC. Its translation is CASSLFTSGSISYNEQFF.

V gene TRBV5-1 combines with J gene TRBJ2-7, with 8 bases fitting TRBD2. The CDR3 contains 15 residues. J was trimmed by 3 bases and V by 0 bases; bases with no gene match: 5. CDR1 and CDR2 from the germline V gene are SGHRS and YFSETQ. This CDR3 reads CASSLAGTRGYEQYF. The CDR3 DNA is TGCGCCAGCAGCTTGGCCGGGACTAGAGGCTACGAGCAGTACTTC.

The chain links TRBV27 to TRBJ2-5, with 7 positions matching TRBD1. CDR1 is MNHEY and CDR2 is SMNVEV in the germline V gene (reference sequence). The CDR3 consists of 14 residues. With V trimmed by 6 bases and J by 2 bases, 6 bases remained unmatched. The CDR3 protein is CASRKTGIQETQYF. The CDR3 DNA reads as TGTGCCAGCAGGAAGACAGGGATTCAAGAGACCCAGTACTTC.

The J gene is TRBJ1-2, the V gene TRBV29-1; the match to TRBD1 covers 8 bases. The germline V gene encodes CDR1 SQVTM and CDR2 ANQGSEA. The CDR3 contains 15 residues. Losses at the gene ends were 4 bases for V and 8 bases for J; bases not matched to a gene: 15. CDR3 sequence: CSVGSLEQGDWGYTF. CDR3 DNA: TGCAGCGTTGGATCTTTGGAACAGGGGGACTGGGGCTACACCTTC.

CDR3 sequence: CASSLFYSPLHF. The CDR3 nucleotides are TGTGCCAGCAGTTTATTCTATTCACCCCTCCACTTT. V gene TRBV28 combines with J gene TRBJ1-6, with D unclear. There are 12 residues in the CDR3. Germline loops: CDR1 MDHEN, CDR2 SYDVKM. V was shortened by 1 base and J by 8 bases, with 3 bases between the two germline ends.

The rearrangement joins TRBV7-8 to TRBJ1-5; D not certain. Germline V gene data show CDR1 as SGHVS and CDR2 as FQNEAQ. This CDR3 region has 16 residues. V lost 7 bases to trimming and J lost 0 bases, with 16 bases between them. The CDR3 protein is CASNVGGDYSNQPQHF. CDR3 nucleotide sequence: TGTGCCAGCAACGTGGGAGGAGACTATAGCAATCAGCCCCAGCATTTT. Together with reference TRBV7-8 and TRBJ1-5, the CDR3 gives the full variable domain: GAGVSQSPRYKVAKRGQDVALRCDPISGHVSLFWYQQALGQGPEFLTYFQNEAQLDKSGLPSDRFFAERPEGSVSTLKIQRTQQEDSAVYLCASNVGGDYSNQPQHFGDGTRLSIL.

This chain uses TRBV5-1 with TRBJ1-1; TRBD1 is a possible D gene (6 bases). Germline-derived CDR1 and CDR2 are SGHRS and YFSETQ. V was cut by 3 bases and J by 0 bases, with 9 bases left in between. CDR3 length: 14 residues. The CDR3 reads CASSSTGLNTEAFF. The DNA for the CDR3 is TGCGCCAGCAGCTCGACAGGTCTGAACACTGAAGCTTTCTTT.

A single count supports this clone. The genes are TRBV19 and TRBJ2-5; the match to TRBD1 covers 10 bases. The germline V gene encodes CDR1 LNHDA and CDR2 SQIVND (reference sequence). Losses at the gene ends were 3 bases for V and 2 bases for J; bases not matched to a gene: 6. The CDR3 extends over 16 amino acids. As DNA, the CDR3 is TGTGCCAGTAGTATGTATTGGACAGGGGGGCAAGAGACCCAGTACTTC. As protein: CASSMYWTGGQETQYF.

The rearrangement joins TRBV10-1 to TRBJ2-7, with 7 bases that match TRBD2. Germline CDR1 reads WNHNN; CDR2 reads SYGVQD (reference sequence). V was clipped by 3 bases and J by 5 bases; unmatched bases: 7. The length of the CDR3 is 14 residues. CDR3 in amino acids: CASSEGVAGNEQYF. The CDR3 nucleotides are TGCGCCAGCAGTGAAGGAGTAGCGGGCAACGAGCAGTACTTC.

The rearrangement links TRBV12-5 to TRBJ2-5; weak D call: TRBD2 (6 bases). CDR1 and CDR2 (germline): LGHNT, FRNRAP. V was clipped by 4 bases and J by 2 bases, with 14 bases between them. This CDR3 comprises 15 residues. CDR3 residues: CASGSGDFPQETQYF. The CDR3 coding sequence is TGTGCTAGTGGTTCGGGGGACTTCCCTCAAGAGACCCAGTACTTC.

The CDR3 loop reads CASSQVRLRSGNTIYF. In DNA form, the CDR3 reads TGCGCCAGCAGCCAGGTTCGGCTCAGGTCTGGAAACACCATATATTTT. The chain is built from TRBV4-1 and TRBJ1-3; D is unclear. Germline values: CDR1 MGHRA, CDR2 YSYEKL. This CDR3 is 16 amino acids long. The V gene lost 3 bases and the J gene lost 1 base, with 13 bases spanning the gap.